This paragraph reports one T cell receptor (beta chain). This clonotype was found many times. Its binding antigen is unknown. No clone much larger than this one lies a single base away; base qualities are absent. Library method: multiplex PCR. The sample was run on an Illumina HiSeq 2500. TCRbeta libraries were built by three rounds of nested PCR using primers (Table S4), following protocols modified from ARM-PCR. Before sequencing, PCR products in the 200-500 bp range were cut out of the gel and cleaned up using the QIAquick gel extraction kit. In the source study's methods: Reads were cleaned using Trimmomatic, were merged into complete CDR3 sequences using FLASH, and were assigned to V(D)J germline segments using MiTCR. Clonal diversity was computed as the inverse Simpson's index with VDJtools. Productive reads were defined as in-frame sequences without a premature stop codon. Using fastp at Q25 and MiXCR, TCRdb reprocessed the public reads and kept productive beta chains. Each record represents a unique CDR3 protein, reported with the most common genes and DNA among its rows. These V and J calls are TCRdb output, not the study's own analysis. Recorded for this sample are 130,000 or so distinct CDR3 sequences; approximately 71% of them occurred a single time. The ten top clones hold roughly 12% of the sample.

RNA was isolated from bulk, unsorted tissue, and RNA quality was assessed with a NanoDrop ND-1000 and an Agilent 2100. All donors had newly diagnosed lung cancer, had not received prior chemotherapy, and were admitted for thoracic surgery in China between August and November 2014. Anyone who had undergone radiotherapy or chemotherapy before, or who had another cancer at the same time, was left out of the study. Pieces of surgical tissue measuring roughly 1-2 cm3 were kept in RNAlater solution and stored at -80 degrees C until use. The sample is drawn from a study of tumor and adjacent non-tumor tissue in lung cancer (dated by TCRdb to the late 2010s). About the study as a whole: The cohort included under 15 adenocarcinoma, 2 squamous cell carcinoma and 1 small cell lung cancer patients. Over 25 paired specimens, one tumor and one normal lung sample per patient, were profiled by TCRbeta CDR3 sequencing. Using bulk TCRbeta repertoires from under 18 lung cancer patients, the study set lung tumor tissue side by side with matched distant non-tumor lung tissue. Among the approximately 15 patients, ages ranged from about 31 to 76 years, 10 were men and 5 were women, and disease was TNM stage I to III. Sequencing generated a total of some 130 million productive TCRbeta reads, averaging about 4.2 million reads per sample. The investigation overall reported the following: Peripheral blood was not sequenced, so blood TCRbeta repertoires were not examined in the lung cancer patients of the study. Tumor tissue showed significantly higher TCR diversity (inverse Simpson) than normal lung tissue, at 431.37 vs 166.20 (P = 0.0075, Mann-Whitney U test). A significantly larger cumulative share of the repertoire was made up by the top 100 clones in normal lung than in tumor tissue. TCR diversity was significantly higher in younger patients, and greater tumor TCR diversity was associated with shorter overall survival and shorter disease-free survival. With only roughly 15 patients in the cohort, the authors noted that larger samples and more detailed clinical data are needed. Neither the sequencing platform nor unique molecular identifiers are named or mentioned anywhere in the methods.

The sequencing input was lung tumor tissue. This TCR came from a man younger than 45 with non-small cell lung cancer.

The sequenced DNA: TGTGCCAGCAGCTTCGGACAGGGCCAAGAGACCCAGTACTTC. It encodes CASSFGQGQETQYF. The chain is made from TRBV7-9 and TRBJ2-5; 8 middle bases align to TRBD1. Unmatched junction bases come to 1, with V trimmed by 3 bases and J by 1 base. CDR1 and CDR2, looked up from the germline V gene (reference sequence), are SEHNR and FQNEAQ. Spanning cysteine to phenylalanine, the CDR3 consists of 14 amino acids. Only the CDR3 DNA is retained, 42 bases long and in frame from the first base.